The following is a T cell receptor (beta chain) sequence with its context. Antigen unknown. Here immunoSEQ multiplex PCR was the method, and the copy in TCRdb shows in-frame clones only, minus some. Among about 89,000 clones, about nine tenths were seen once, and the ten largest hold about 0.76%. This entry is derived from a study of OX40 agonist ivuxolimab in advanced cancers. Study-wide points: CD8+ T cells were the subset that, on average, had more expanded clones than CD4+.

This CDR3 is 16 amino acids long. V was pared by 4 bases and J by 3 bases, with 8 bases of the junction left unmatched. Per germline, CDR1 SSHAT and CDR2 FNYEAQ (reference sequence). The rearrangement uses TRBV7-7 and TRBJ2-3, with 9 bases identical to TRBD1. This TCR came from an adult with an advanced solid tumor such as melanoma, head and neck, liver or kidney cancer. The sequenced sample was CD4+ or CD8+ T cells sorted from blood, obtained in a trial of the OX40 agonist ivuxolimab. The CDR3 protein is CASSSGTGSVTDTQYF. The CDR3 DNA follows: TGTGCCAGCAGCTCAGGGACAGGGTCTGTGACAGATACGCAGTATTTT. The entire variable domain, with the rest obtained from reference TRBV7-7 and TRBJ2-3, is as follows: GAGVSQSPRYKVTKRGQDVTLRCDPISSHATLYWYQQALGQGPEFLTYFNYEAQPDKSGLPSDRFSAERPEGSISTLTIQRTEQRDSAMYRCASSSGTGSVTDTQYFGPGTRLTVL.